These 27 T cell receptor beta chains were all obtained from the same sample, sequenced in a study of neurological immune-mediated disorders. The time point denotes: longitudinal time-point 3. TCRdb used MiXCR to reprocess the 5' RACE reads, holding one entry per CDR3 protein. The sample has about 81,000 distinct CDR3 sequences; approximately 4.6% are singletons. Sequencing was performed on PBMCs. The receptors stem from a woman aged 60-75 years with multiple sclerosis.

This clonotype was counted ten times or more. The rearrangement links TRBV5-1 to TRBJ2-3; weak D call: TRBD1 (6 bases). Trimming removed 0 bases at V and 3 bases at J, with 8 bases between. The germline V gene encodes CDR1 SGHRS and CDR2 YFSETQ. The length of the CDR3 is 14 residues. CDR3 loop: CASSLDTGTDTQYF. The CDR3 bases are TGCGCCAGCAGCTTGGACACAGGGACAGATACGCAGTATTTT.

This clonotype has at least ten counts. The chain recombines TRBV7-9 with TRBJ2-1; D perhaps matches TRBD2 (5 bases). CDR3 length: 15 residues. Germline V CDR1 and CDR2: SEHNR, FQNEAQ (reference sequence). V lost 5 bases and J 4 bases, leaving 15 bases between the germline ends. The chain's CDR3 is CASSPIRGGYNEQFF. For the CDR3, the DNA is TGTGCCAGCAGCCCGATCCGGGGTGGGTACAATGAGCAGTTCTTC.

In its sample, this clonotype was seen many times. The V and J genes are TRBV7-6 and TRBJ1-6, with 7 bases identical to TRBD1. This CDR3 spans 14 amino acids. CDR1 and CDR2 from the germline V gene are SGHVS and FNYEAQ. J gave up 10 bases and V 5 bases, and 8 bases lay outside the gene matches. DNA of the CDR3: TGTGCCAGCAGCAACCGGGACAGTAAATCACCCCTCCACTTT. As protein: CASSNRDSKSPLHF.

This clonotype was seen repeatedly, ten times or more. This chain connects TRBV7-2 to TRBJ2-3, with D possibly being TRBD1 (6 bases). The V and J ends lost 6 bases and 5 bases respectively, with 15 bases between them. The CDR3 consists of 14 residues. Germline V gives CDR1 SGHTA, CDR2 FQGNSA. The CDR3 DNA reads TGTGCCAGCAGTGCCCAGGGACAAGAAGATACGCAGTATTTT. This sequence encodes CASSAQGQEDTQYF.

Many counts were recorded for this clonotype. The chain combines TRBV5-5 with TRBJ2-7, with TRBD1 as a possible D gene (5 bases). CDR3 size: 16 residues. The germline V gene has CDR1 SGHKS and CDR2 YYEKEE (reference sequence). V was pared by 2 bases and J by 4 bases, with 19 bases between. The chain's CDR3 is CASSFQGRGWVYEQYF. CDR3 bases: TGTGCCAGCAGCTTCCAGGGAAGGGGTTGGGTTTACGAGCAGTACTTC.

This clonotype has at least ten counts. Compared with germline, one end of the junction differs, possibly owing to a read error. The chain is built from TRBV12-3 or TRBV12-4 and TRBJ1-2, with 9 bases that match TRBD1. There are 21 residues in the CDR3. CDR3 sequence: CASSLWKWDRADRSHYGYAPF. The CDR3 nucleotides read TGTGCCAGCAGTTTATGGAAGTGGGACAGGGCTGATCGATCCCACTATGGCTACGCCCCCTTC.

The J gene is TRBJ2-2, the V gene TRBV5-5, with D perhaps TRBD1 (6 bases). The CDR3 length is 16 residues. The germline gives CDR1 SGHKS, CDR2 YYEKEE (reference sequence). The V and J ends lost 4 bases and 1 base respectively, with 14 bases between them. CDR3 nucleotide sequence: TGTGCCAGCAGCCTATTCTTGACAGGGAACACCGGGGAGCTGTTTTTT. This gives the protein CASSLFLTGNTGELFF. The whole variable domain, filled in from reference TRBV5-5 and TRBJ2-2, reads DAGVTQSPTHLIKTRGQQVTLRCSPISGHKSVSWYQQVLGQGPQFIFQYYEKEERGRGNFPDRFSARQFPNYSSELNVNALLLGDSALYLCASSLFLTGNTGELFFGEGSRLTVL.

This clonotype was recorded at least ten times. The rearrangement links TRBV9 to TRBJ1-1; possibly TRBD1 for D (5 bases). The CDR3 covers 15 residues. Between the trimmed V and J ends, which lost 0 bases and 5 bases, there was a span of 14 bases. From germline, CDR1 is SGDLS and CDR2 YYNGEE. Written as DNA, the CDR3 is TGTGCCAGCAGCGTAGTCGGGCAGGGACCAACTGAAGCTTTCTTT. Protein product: CASSVVGQGPTEAFF.

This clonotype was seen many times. DNA of the CDR3: TGTGCCAGCAGTTACTCGACGGGATCTAACTATGGCTACACCTTC. This codes for CASSYSTGSNYGYTF. This sequence joins TRBV6-5 and TRBJ1-2; D not resolved. The V end was cut by 0 bases, the J end by 0 bases, with 8 bases between. CDR1 is MNHEY and CDR2 is SVGAGI in the germline V gene. The CDR3 runs to 15 residues.

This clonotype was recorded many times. CDR3 DNA sequence: TGTGCCAGCAGTTTATCGTCCACCCACAATGAGCAGTTCTTC. Its protein is CASSLSSTHNEQFF. J is TRBJ2-1 and V is TRBV12-3 or TRBV12-4, with D unresolved. This CDR3 comprises 14 residues. The germline V and J ends were trimmed by 2 bases and 5 bases, with 10 bases remaining between them.

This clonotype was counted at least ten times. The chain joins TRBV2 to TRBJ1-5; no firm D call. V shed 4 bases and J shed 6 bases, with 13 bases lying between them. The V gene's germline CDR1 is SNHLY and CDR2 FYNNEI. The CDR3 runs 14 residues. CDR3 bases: TGTGCCAGCAGTGTTCGGGGTTCGGGTCAGCCCCAGCATTTT. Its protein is CASSVRGSGQPQHF.

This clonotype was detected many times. In nucleotides, the CDR3 is TGCAGTGCGGACGACAGTTCCCGTTCGAGATATCAGCCCCAGCATTTT. As protein: CSADDSSRSRYQPQHF. J is TRBJ1-5 and V is TRBV20-1; a possible D gene is TRBD1 (5 bases). CDR3 length: 16 residues. The germline V and J ends were trimmed by 6 bases and 5 bases, with 23 bases remaining between them. The germline V gene encodes CDR1 DFQATT and CDR2 SNEGSKA (reference sequence).

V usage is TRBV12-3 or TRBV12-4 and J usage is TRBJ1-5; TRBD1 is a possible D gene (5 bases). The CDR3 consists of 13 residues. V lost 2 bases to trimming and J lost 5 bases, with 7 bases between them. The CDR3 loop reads CASSLQGYQPQHF. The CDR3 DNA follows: TGTGCCAGCAGTTTACAGGGTTATCAGCCCCAGCATTTT.

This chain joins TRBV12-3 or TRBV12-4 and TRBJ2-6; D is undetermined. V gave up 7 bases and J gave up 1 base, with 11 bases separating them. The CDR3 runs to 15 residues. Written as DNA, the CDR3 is TGTGCCAGCACCCTATATGGGTCTGGGGCCAACGTCCTGACTTTC. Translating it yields CASTLYGSGANVLTF.

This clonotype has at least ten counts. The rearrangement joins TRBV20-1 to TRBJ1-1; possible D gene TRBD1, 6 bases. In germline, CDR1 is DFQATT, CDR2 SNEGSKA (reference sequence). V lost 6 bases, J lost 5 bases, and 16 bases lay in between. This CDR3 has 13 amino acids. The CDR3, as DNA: TGCAGTGCACCCTCGGGGGCTGGGACTGAAGCTTTCTTT. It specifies CSAPSGAGTEAFF.

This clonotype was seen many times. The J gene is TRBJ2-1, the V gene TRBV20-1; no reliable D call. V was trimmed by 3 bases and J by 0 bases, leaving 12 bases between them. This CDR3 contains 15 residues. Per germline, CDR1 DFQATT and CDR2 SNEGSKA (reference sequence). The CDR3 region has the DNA TGCAGTGCTAGGGCCACTCCGAGCTCCTACAATGAGCAGTTCTTC. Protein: CSARATPSSYNEQFF.

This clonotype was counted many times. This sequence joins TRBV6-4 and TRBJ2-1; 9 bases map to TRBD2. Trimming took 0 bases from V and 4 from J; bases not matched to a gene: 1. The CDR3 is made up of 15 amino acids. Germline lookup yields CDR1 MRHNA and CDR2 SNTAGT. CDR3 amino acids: CASSDSLAGYNEQFF. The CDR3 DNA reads TGTGCCAGCAGTGACTCTCTAGCGGGGTACAATGAGCAGTTCTTC.

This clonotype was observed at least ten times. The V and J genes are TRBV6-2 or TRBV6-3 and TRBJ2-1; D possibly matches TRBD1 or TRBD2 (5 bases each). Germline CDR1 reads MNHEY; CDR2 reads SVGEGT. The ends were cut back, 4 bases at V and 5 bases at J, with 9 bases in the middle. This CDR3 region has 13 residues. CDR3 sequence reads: CASSWGTHNEQFF. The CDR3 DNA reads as TGTGCCAGCAGTTGGGGGACCCACAATGAGCAGTTCTTC.

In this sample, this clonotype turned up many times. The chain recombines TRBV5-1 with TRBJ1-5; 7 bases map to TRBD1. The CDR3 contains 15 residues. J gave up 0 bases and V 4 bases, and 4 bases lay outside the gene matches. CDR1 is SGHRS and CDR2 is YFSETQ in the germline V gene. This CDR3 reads CASSQGTDSNQPQHF. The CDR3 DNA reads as TGCGCCAGCAGCCAGGGGACAGATAGCAATCAGCCCCAGCATTTT.

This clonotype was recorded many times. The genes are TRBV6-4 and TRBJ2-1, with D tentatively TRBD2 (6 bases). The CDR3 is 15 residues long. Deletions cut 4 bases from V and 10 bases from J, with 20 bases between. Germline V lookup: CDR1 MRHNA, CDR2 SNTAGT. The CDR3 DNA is TGTGCCAGCAGTGCCCCGGGACTCCCTATGGAGGAGCAGTTCTTC. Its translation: CASSAPGLPMEEQFF.

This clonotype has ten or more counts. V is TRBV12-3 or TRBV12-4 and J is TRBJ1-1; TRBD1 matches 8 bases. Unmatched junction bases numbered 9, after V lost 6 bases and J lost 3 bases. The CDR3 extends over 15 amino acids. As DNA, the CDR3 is TGTGCCAGCAGCACTGGACAGGGAGGGGACACTGAAGCTTTCTTT. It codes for CASSTGQGGDTEAFF.

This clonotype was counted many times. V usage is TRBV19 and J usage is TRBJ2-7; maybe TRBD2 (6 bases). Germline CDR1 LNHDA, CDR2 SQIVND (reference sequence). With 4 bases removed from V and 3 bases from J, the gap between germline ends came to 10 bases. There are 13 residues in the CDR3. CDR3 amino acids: CASSTTGGYEQYF. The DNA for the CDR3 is TGTGCCAGTAGTACAACCGGGGGCTACGAGCAGTACTTC.

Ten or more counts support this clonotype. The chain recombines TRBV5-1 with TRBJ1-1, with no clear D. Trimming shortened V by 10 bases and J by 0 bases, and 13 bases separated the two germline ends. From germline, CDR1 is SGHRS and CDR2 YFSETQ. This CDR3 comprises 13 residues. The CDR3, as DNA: TGCGCCTCCCACCGGGGAGTGAACACTGAAGCTTTCTTT. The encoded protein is CASHRGVNTEAFF.

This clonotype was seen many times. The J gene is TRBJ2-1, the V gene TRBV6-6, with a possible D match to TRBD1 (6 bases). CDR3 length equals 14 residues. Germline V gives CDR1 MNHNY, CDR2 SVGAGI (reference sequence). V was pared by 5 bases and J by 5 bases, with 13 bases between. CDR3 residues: CASSPGTFNNEQFF. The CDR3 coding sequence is TGTGCCAGCAGTCCCGGGACATTTAACAATGAGCAGTTCTTC.

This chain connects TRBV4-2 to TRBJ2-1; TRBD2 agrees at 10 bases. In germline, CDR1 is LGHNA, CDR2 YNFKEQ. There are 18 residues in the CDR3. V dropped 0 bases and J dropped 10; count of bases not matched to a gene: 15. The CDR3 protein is CASSQDGVSGGMRGEQFF. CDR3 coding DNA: TGTGCCAGCAGCCAAGACGGAGTTAGCGGGGGGATGAGGGGCGAGCAGTTCTTC.

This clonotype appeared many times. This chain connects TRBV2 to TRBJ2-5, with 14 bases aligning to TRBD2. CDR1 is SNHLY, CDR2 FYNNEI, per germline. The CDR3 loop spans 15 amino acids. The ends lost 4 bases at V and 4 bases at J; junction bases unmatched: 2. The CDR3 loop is CASSGTSGGRETQYF. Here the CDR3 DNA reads TGTGCCAGCAGTGGGACTAGCGGGGGGCGAGAGACCCAGTACTTC. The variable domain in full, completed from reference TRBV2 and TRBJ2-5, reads EPEVTQTPSHQVTQMGQEVILRCVPISNHLYFYWYRQILGQKVEFLVSFYNNEISEKSEIFDDQFSVERPDGSNFTLKIRSTKLEDSAMYFCASSGTSGGRETQYFGPGTRLLVL.

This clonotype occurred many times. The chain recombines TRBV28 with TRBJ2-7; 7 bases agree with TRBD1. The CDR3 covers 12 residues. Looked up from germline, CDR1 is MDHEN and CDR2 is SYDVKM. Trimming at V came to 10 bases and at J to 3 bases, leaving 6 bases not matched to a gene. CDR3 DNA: TGTGCCACCGCGACAGGGATCTACGAGCAGTACTTC. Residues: CATATGIYEQYF.